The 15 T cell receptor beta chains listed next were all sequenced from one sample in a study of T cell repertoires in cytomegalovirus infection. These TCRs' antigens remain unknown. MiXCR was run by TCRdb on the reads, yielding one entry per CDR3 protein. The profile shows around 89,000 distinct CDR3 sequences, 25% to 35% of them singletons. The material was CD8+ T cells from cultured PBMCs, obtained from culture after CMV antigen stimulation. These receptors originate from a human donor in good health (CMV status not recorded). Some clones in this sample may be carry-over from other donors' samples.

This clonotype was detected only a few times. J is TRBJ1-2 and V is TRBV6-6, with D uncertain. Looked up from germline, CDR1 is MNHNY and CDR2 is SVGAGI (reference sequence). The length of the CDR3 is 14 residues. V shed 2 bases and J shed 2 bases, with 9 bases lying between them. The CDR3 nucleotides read TGTGCCAGCAGTTACGATACAGTCAACTATGGCTACACCTTC. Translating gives CASSYDTVNYGYTF.

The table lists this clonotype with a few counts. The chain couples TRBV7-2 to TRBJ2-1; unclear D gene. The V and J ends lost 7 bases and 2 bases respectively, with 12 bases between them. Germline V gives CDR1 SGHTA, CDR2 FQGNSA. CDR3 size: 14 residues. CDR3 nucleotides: TGTGCCAGCACCACGCCGAACGCCTACAATGAGCAGTTCTTC. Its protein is CASTTPNAYNEQFF.

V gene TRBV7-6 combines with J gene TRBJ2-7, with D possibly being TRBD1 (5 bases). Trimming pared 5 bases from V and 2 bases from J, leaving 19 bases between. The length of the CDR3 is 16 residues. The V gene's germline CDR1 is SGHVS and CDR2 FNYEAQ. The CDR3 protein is CASSTQQGYYPYEQYF. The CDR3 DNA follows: TGTGCCAGCAGCACGCAGCAGGGATACTATCCCTACGAGCAGTACTTC.

CDR3 nucleotide sequence: TGTGCCAGCTCACCAGCAGGGGGATCGGAGACCCAGTACTTC. Encoded protein: CASSPAGGSETQYF. The V call is TRBV18, the J call TRBJ2-5; 7 bases map to TRBD1. The CDR3 has 14 residues. CDR1 and CDR2 (germline): KGHSH, LQKENI. V was clipped by 2 bases and J by 5 bases; unmatched bases: 5.

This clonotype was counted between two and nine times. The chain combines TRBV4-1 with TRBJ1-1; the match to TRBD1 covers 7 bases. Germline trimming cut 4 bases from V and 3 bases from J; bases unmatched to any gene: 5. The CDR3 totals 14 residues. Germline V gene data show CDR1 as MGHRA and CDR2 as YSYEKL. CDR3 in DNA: TGCGCCAGCAGCCGACAGGGTTGGGACACTGAAGCTTTCTTT. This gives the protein CASSRQGWDTEAFF.

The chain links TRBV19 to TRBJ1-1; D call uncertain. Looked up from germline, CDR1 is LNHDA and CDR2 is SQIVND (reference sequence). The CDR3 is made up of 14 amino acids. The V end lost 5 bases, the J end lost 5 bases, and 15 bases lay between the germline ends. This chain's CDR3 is CASSPRQDRTEAFF. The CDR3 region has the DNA TGTGCCAGTAGTCCGAGACAAGACCGAACTGAAGCTTTCTTT.

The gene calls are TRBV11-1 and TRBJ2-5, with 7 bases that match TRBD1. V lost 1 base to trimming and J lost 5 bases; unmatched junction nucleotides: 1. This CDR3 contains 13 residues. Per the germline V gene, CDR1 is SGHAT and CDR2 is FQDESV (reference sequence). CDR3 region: CASSLGQGETQYF. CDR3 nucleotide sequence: TGTGCCAGCAGCTTAGGACAGGGTGAGACCCAGTACTTC.

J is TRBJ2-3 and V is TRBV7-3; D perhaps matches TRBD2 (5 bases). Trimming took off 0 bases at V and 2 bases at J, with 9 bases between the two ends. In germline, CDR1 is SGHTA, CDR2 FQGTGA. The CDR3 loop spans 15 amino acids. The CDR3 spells CASSLTSAHTDTQYF. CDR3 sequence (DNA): TGTGCCAGCAGCTTAACTAGCGCTCACACAGATACGCAGTATTTT.

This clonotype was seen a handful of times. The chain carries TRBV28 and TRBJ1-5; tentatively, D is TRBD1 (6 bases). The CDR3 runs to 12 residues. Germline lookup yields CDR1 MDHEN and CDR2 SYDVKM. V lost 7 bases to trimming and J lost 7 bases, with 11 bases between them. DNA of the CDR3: TGTGCCAGCATCCAGGGGAGGCAGCCCCAGCATTTT. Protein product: CASIQGRQPQHF.

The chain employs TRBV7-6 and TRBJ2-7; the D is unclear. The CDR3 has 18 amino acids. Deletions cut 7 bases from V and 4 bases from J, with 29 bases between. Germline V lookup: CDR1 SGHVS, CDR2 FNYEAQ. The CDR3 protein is CASTPWKDFEVAEYEQYF. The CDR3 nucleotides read TGTGCCAGCACCCCCTGGAAGGATTTCGAGGTGGCCGAATACGAGCAGTACTTC.

This CDR3 reads CASSQDYVKAFF. DNA for the CDR3: TGCGCCAGCAGCCAAGATTATGTGAAAGCTTTCTTT. The chain carries TRBV4-1 and TRBJ1-1; D call uncertain. This CDR3 is 12 amino acids long. Trimming took off 0 bases at V and 9 bases at J, with 8 bases between the two ends. Looked up from germline, CDR1 is MGHRA and CDR2 is YSYEKL.

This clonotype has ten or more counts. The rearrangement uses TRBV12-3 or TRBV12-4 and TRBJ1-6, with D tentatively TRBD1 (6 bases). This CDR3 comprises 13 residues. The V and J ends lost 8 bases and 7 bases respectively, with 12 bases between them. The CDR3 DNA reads TGTGCCAGCGGTACAGGGTTGAATTCACCCCTCCACTTT. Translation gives CASGTGLNSPLHF.

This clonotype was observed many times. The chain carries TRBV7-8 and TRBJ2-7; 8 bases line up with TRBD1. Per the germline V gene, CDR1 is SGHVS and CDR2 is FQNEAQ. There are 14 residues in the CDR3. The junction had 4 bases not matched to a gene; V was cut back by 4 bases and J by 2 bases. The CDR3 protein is CASSSGQGPYEQYF. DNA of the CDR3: TGTGCCAGCAGCTCTGGACAGGGTCCCTACGAGCAGTACTTC.

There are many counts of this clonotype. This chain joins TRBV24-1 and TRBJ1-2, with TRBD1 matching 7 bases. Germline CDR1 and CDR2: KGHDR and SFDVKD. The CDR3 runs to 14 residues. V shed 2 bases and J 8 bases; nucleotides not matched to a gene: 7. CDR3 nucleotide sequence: TGTGCCACCAGTGATTCGACAGGGTATGGCGGCTACACCTTC. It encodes CATSDSTGYGGYTF.

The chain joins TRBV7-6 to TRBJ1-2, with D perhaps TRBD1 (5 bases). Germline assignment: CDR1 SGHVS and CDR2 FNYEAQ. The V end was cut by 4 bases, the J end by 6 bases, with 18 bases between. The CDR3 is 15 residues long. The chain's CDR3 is CASSSKVTGIDGYTF. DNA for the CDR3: TGTGCCAGCAGCTCAAAAGTAACAGGAATTGATGGCTACACCTTC.